Following are 27 T cell receptor beta chains from one sample sequenced in a study of T cells in tuberculosis. The repertoire was sequenced with immunoSEQ multiplex PCR; TCRdb's copy has only in-frame clones and lacks some. The profile shows approximately 46,000 clones, 90% to 95% of them singletons. Described time point: new active TB diagnosis, blood taken before or within 7 days of starting treatment. This specimen consisted of PBMCs, obtained at tuberculosis diagnosis. The receptors here all came from an adult with tuberculosis.

This chain joins TRBV10-3 and TRBJ2-7, with 14 bases fitting TRBD2. Losses at the gene ends were 5 bases for V and 3 bases for J; bases not matched to a gene: 6. The CDR3 spans 16 residues. Germline V CDR1 and CDR2: ENHRY, SYGVKD. As DNA, the CDR3 is TGTGCCATCAGTAAGGGACTAGCGGGAGAAGGCTACGAGCAGTACTTC. Amino acid sequence: CAISKGLAGEGYEQYF.

This sequence joins TRBV4-2 and TRBJ2-5, with TRBD2 as a possible D gene (5 bases). This CDR3 region has 14 residues. V lost 0 bases to trimming and J lost 1 base, with 6 bases between them. CDR1 and CDR2 (germline): LGHNA, YNFKEQ. The CDR3 reads CASSQEDSQETQYF. The CDR3 DNA sequence: TGTGCCAGCAGCCAAGAGGACTCCCAAGAGACCCAGTACTTC.

The genes are TRBV18 and TRBJ2-5; 9 bases map to TRBD1. There are 14 residues in the CDR3. J gave up 4 bases and V 4 bases, and 4 bases lay outside the gene matches. Per germline, CDR1 KGHSH and CDR2 LQKENI. In DNA form, the CDR3 reads TGTGCCAGCTCACTCACAGGGGGCTCAGAGACCCAGTACTTC. It yields the protein CASSLTGGSETQYF.

This chain uses TRBV7-2 with TRBJ1-2, with a possible D match to TRBD1 (6 bases). The germline V and J ends were trimmed by 6 bases and 7 bases, with 24 bases remaining between them. The CDR3 has 16 amino acids. The germline V gene encodes CDR1 SGHTA and CDR2 FQGNSA. CDR3 sequence reads: CASSPAGTRGEGGYTF. CDR3 sequence (DNA): TGTGCCAGCAGTCCCGCTGGGACCAGGGGAGAGGGTGGCTACACCTTC.

The gene calls are TRBV30 and TRBJ1-1; TRBD1 is a possible D gene (6 bases). The CDR3 covers 13 residues. V was clipped by 3 bases and J by 4 bases, with 12 bases between them. The germline CDR1 and CDR2 sequences are GTSNPN and SVGIG (reference sequence). Here the CDR3 reads CAWSEGVGTEAFF. The DNA for the CDR3 is TGTGCCTGGAGCGAGGGGGTCGGCACTGAAGCTTTCTTT. The full variable domain, in which reference TRBV30 and TRBJ1-1 provide the parts outside the CDR3, is SQTIHQWPATLVQPVGSPLSLECTVEGTSNPNLYWYRQAAGRGLQLLFYSVGIGQISSEVPQNLSASRPQDRQFILSSKKLLLSDSGFYLCAWSEGVGTEAFFGQGTRLTVV.

By proportion, this clone is large. The chain joins TRBV29-1 to TRBJ1-1; TRBD1 is a possible D gene (5 bases). V was pared by 5 bases and J by 4 bases, with 11 bases between. The CDR3 is 12 residues long. The germline CDR1 and CDR2 sequences are SQVTM and ANQGSEA. The CDR3 bases are TGCAGCGTTCAAAGGGGCGGCACTGAAGCTTTCTTT. Translated: CSVQRGGTEAFF.

This clone occurred once. V is TRBV25-1 and J is TRBJ1-5; 8 positions agree with TRBD1. The CDR3 totals 14 residues. V shed 6 bases, J shed 7 bases, and the junction held 8 bases outside the gene matches. Germline-derived CDR1 and CDR2 are MGHDK and SYGVNS. The CDR3 is CASSAAGGGQPQHF. The CDR3, as DNA: TGTGCCAGCAGCGCAGCAGGGGGCGGCCAGCCCCAGCATTTT.

The rearrangement uses TRBV14 and TRBJ1-1; a possible D gene is TRBD1 (5 bases). V was trimmed by 1 base and J by 9 bases, leaving 15 bases between them. CDR1 and CDR2 (germline): SGHDN, FVKESK. The CDR3 totals 14 residues. The DNA for the CDR3 is TGTGCCAGCAGCCAAGCATGGGGGGAAGGAAAAGCTTTCTTT. This encodes CASSQAWGEGKAFF.

The chain has TRBV19 and TRBJ2-1, with 8 bases that match TRBD1. V was clipped by 0 bases and J by 0 bases; unmatched bases: 10. The CDR3 length is 19 residues. CDR1 and CDR2 (germline): LNHDA, SQIVND (reference sequence). CDR3 region: CASSIDGPTGASSYNEQFF. DNA of the CDR3: TGTGCCAGTAGTATAGATGGGCCGACAGGGGCAAGCTCCTACAATGAGCAGTTCTTC.

The rearrangement links TRBV18 to TRBJ2-5, with 9 bases identical to TRBD1. J lost 5 bases, V lost 3 bases, and 25 bases had no gene match. Looked up from germline, CDR1 is KGHSH and CDR2 is LQKENI. This CDR3 comprises 21 residues. The CDR3 protein is CASSPGPGQGTPSYSWETQYF. The CDR3 coding sequence is TGTGCCAGCTCACCGGGACCGGGACAGGGTACCCCAAGTTATTCCTGGGAGACCCAGTACTTC.

V and J are TRBV7-2 and TRBJ1-6, with D perhaps matching TRBD1 (5 bases). CDR3 length: 14 amino acids. Germline values: CDR1 SGHTA, CDR2 FQGNSA. V dropped 2 bases and J dropped 9 bases, with 11 bases sitting between them. The CDR3, as DNA: TGTGCCAGCAGCTTACCCCTAAGGGGTTCACCCCTCCACTTT. Protein product: CASSLPLRGSPLHF.

This clone appeared a single time. V and J are TRBV19 and TRBJ1-5; the D gene is possibly TRBD1 (6 bases). V lost 5 bases and J 2 bases, leaving 19 bases between the germline ends. This CDR3 region has 17 residues. CDR1 is LNHDA and CDR2 is SQIVND in the germline V gene (reference sequence). The CDR3 here is CASSQGTTGQGNQPQHF. CDR3 nucleotides: TGTGCCAGTAGTCAAGGAACGACAGGACAAGGCAATCAGCCCCAGCATTTT.

The chain has TRBV30 and TRBJ2-1; maybe TRBD2 (6 bases). The germline V gene encodes CDR1 GTSNPN and CDR2 SVGIG (reference sequence). V lost 8 bases to trimming and J lost 7 bases, with 18 bases between them. This CDR3 is 13 amino acids long. The CDR3 DNA reads TGTGCCGGGGACTCCTCTTGGGGTAATGAGCAGTTCTTC. Translation: CAGDSSWGNEQFF.

The chain uses TRBV5-1 and TRBJ2-1; 15 bases fit TRBD2. With V trimmed by 4 bases and J by 3 bases, 8 bases remained unmatched. CDR3 length equals 18 residues. Germline CDR1 reads SGHRS; CDR2 reads YFSETQ. This CDR3 is CASSRGLAGGPIYNEQFF. The CDR3 DNA reads as TGCGCCAGCAGCAGAGGACTAGCGGGAGGGCCAATCTACAATGAGCAGTTCTTC.

This sequence joins TRBV12-5 and TRBJ1-1, with D hard to call. Trimming took off 7 bases at V and 5 bases at J, with 26 bases between the two ends. The CDR3 extends over 17 amino acids. Germline V gene data show CDR1 as LGHNT and CDR2 as FRNRAP. CDR3 DNA: TGTGCTAGTGTCTCCAAGGGTGGAACGGGGAGTAGGACTGAAGCTTTCTTT. Protein sequence: CASVSKGGTGSRTEAFF.

The chain uses TRBV18 and TRBJ2-2; unclear D gene. The CDR3 has 15 residues. Trimming took off 0 bases at V and 1 base at J, with 6 bases between the two ends. Germline loops: CDR1 KGHSH, CDR2 LQKENI. CDR3 residues: CASSPPTGNTGELFF. The CDR3 nucleotides read TGTGCCAGCTCACCACCAACGGGGAACACCGGGGAGCTGTTTTTT.

The chain recombines TRBV4-1 with TRBJ2-7, with 8 bases fitting TRBD1. This CDR3 contains 15 residues. Trimming at V came to 0 bases and at J to 3 bases, leaving 4 bases not matched to a gene. Germline V gene sequence: CDR1 MGHRA, CDR2 YSYEKL. The CDR3 nucleotides are TGCGCCAGCAGCCAAGAATCGACAGGGGACTACGAGCAGTACTTC. This encodes CASSQESTGDYEQYF.

The V gene is TRBV30, the J gene TRBJ1-1; D is unresolved. Trimming left V 0 bases short and J 1 base short, with 9 bases between. CDR3 length: 14 residues. From germline, CDR1 is GTSNPN and CDR2 SVGIG (reference sequence). CDR3 DNA: TGTGCCTGGAGTGTGTACACCGCGAACACTGAAGCTTTCTTT. Residues: CAWSVYTANTEAFF.

The chain combines TRBV4-3 with TRBJ1-1; 8 bases are a match to TRBD1. CDR3 length: 13 amino acids. J lost 7 bases, V lost 2 bases, and 3 bases had no gene match. The germline CDR1 and CDR2 sequences are LGHNA and YSLEER. The CDR3 DNA follows: TGCGCCAGCAGCCAACGACAGGGGCGTGAAGCTTTCTTT. Amino acid sequence: CASSQRQGREAFF.

The rearrangement uses TRBV29-1 and TRBJ2-3, with 7 positions matching TRBD2. Germline loops: CDR1 SQVTM, CDR2 ANQGSEA. CDR3 length equals 15 residues. With V trimmed by 4 bases and J by 9 bases, 16 bases remained unmatched. In DNA form, the CDR3 reads TGCAGCGTTGTCCCCCCCAGCGGGGAGCGAGGGACGCAGTATTTT. Protein product: CSVVPPSGERGTQYF.

The chain links TRBV6-5 to TRBJ1-5, with 8 bases that match TRBD1. The V gene's germline CDR1 is MNHEY and CDR2 SVGAGI. Germline trimming cut 8 bases from V and 5 bases from J; bases unmatched to any gene: 2. The CDR3 sequence is 12 residues long. The CDR3 DNA follows: TGTGCCAGCGGGACAGGAGATCAGCCCCAGCATTTT. It yields the protein CASGTGDQPQHF.

This rearrangement joins TRBV2 to TRBJ1-2; a weak D match, TRBD1 (6 bases). CDR3 length: 13 amino acids. Trimming cost V 4 bases and J 8 bases, with 14 bases left between them. In germline, CDR1 is SNHLY, CDR2 FYNNEI. The DNA for the CDR3 is TGTGCCAGCAGTGTAGGGCAGGGGCGGGGCTACACCTTC. It specifies CASSVGQGRGYTF.

The rearrangement links TRBV5-8 to TRBJ2-3; 7 positions match TRBD2. This CDR3 is built from 13 residues. Germline V lookup: CDR1 SGHTS, CDR2 YDEGEE. Trimming at V came to 1 base and at J to 10 bases, leaving 6 bases not matched to a gene. The CDR3 reads CASSLSRGVAQYF. The CDR3 DNA reads as TGTGCCAGCAGCTTGAGTCGGGGGGTTGCGCAGTATTTT.

The chain is built from TRBV7-8 and TRBJ2-7, with D maybe TRBD1 (5 bases). CDR1 and CDR2 (germline): SGHVS, FQNEAQ. This CDR3 is 14 amino acids long. Trimming took 5 bases from V and 2 from J, leaving 13 bases between them. In DNA, the CDR3 is TGTGCCAGCAGCCTCGACCCCAGGGCCTACGAGCAGTACTTC. This encodes CASSLDPRAYEQYF. Filled out from reference TRBV7-8 and TRBJ2-7, the complete variable domain reads GAGVSQSPRYKVAKRGQDVALRCDPISGHVSLFWYQQALGQGPEFLTYFQNEAQLDKSGLPSDRFFAERPEGSVSTLKIQRTQQEDSAVYLCASSLDPRAYEQYFGPGTRLTVT.

The rearrangement links TRBV4-3 to TRBJ2-7, with a weak D call TRBD1 (5 bases). Trimming took off 3 bases at V and 1 base at J, with 10 bases between the two ends. The CDR3 covers 14 residues. Germline V CDR1 and CDR2: LGHNA, YSLEER. CDR3 nucleotide sequence: TGCGCCAGCAGCCAGGACAAGGAATCCTACGAGCAGTACTTC. This translates into CASSQDKESYEQYF.

V is TRBV7-2 and J is TRBJ2-5; 8 bases match TRBD1. Germline V gene sequence: CDR1 SGHTA, CDR2 FQGNSA. The CDR3 totals 15 residues. J was trimmed by 3 bases and V by 3 bases; bases with no gene match: 6. The CDR3 sequence: CASSLFSGGEETQYF. Written as DNA, the CDR3 is TGTGCCAGCAGCTTGTTCTCAGGGGGCGAAGAGACCCAGTACTTC.

The chain couples TRBV29-1 to TRBJ1-4; 9 nucleotides agree with TRBD1. The CDR3 extends over 12 amino acids. In germline, CDR1 is SQVTM, CDR2 ANQGSEA. The V and J ends lost 4 bases and 8 bases, in that order; junction bases with no gene match: 2. CDR3 loop: CSVGGQGEKLFF. CDR3 sequence (DNA): TGCAGCGTTGGGGGACAGGGCGAAAAACTGTTTTTT.